The rows below give T cell receptor beta chains drawn from one sample of a study of CD8+ T cells in alopecia areata. Here immunoSEQ multiplex PCR was the method, and the copy in TCRdb shows in-frame clones only, minus some. The sample contains fewer than 250,000 clones, roughly 60% of which appear only once. The source material was CD4+ T cells sorted from blood, sampled at week 24, from a patient treated with tofacitinib. Receptor source: a human donor with alopecia areata. Each CDR3 is given with its conserved first and last residue. The D gene is left open where the match is weak. Clone size is stated in some rows and not others, as once, few, many or a class when expanded.

v_call,clone_size,j_call,d_call,cdr3_nt,cdr3_aa
TRBV7-6,few,TRBJ2-7,NA,TGTGCCAGCAGCTTACGTGGGGCCTCACCGACCTACGAGCAGTACTTC,CASSLRGASPTYEQYF
TRBV29-1,NA,TRBJ1-2,NA,TGCAGCGTTGTAGGGGGGAAGAACAGGGCGAACTATGGCTACACCTTC,CSVVGGKNRANYGYTF
TRBV4-1,NA,TRBJ1-5,TRBD1,TGCGCCAGCAGCCAAGATACAGGGGGCGACCCTAATCAGCCCCAGCATTTT,CASSQDTGGDPNQPQHF
TRBV29-1,NA,TRBJ1-1,NA,TGCAGCGTGGTAGCAGGGAGGGCGGACACTGAAGCTTTCTTT,CSVVAGRADTEAFF
TRBV6-5,NA,TRBJ1-2,TRBD1,TGTGCCAGCAACCCCGGGACAGGCGGCTACACCTTC,CASNPGTGGYTF
TRBV5-6,NA,TRBJ1-2,TRBD1,TGTGCCAGCAGTTCGACAGGGCGCAACTATGGCTACACCTTC,CASSSTGRNYGYTF
TRBV27,NA,TRBJ2-1,NA,TGTGCCAGCAGTCCCCCTCGGGGGAGCTCCTACAATGAGCAGTTCTTC,CASSPPRGSSYNEQFF
TRBV15,few,TRBJ2-4,TRBD1,TGTGCCACCAGCAGAGTGGGCACAGGGGGAAACATTCAGTACTTC,CATSRVGTGGNIQYF
TRBV7-9,NA,TRBJ1-2,TRBD1,TGTGCCAGCAGCTTTGGGACAGGGGAAGGCTACACCTTC,CASSFGTGEGYTF
TRBV30,NA,TRBJ2-1,NA,TGTGCCTGGAGTGGACAGTCCAGCCCCAATGAGCAGTTCTTC,CAWSGQSSPNEQFF
TRBV25-1,NA,TRBJ1-6,NA,TGTGCCAGCAGTGAATATGGGGGCCTAAATTCACCCCTCCACTTT,CASSEYGGLNSPLHF
TRBV4-1,once,TRBJ1-1,NA,TGCGCCAGCAGCCGAGACCGGGACCAGAAGACTGAAGCTTTCTTT,CASSRDRDQKTEAFF